These T cell receptor beta chains were read from a single sample in a study of blood T cell repertoires in COVID-19. The table came from immunoSEQ multiplex PCR; TCRdb's copy has only in-frame clones and leaves some out. The sample has fewer than 250,000 clones, approximately 84% seen once; the top ten hold approximately 3%. The sample consisted of PBMCs or T cells enriched from blood (not recorded which). These receptors were collected from a woman in her twenties or thirties who had recovered from COVID-19. Each CDR3 is given with its conserved first and last residue. D genes are given only for firm matches. Expanded clones get a size class; other rows say once, few or many, or leave the size out.

v_gene	abundance	j_gene	d_gene	CDR3nt	CDR3aa
TRBV6-1	-	TRBJ1-6	-	TGTGCCAGCAGTGAAATAGAACGGGTGTACTCATCACCCCTCCACTTT	CASSEIERVYSSPLHF
TRBV28	-	TRBJ1-5	-	TGTGCCAGTGCGCTGAGGGCCGGCTATGGCAATCAGCCCCAGCATTTT	CASALRAGYGNQPQHF
TRBV10-3	-	TRBJ1-5	-	TGTGCCATCAGTGATCCCGGGTCCCCCCAGCATTTT	CAISDPGSPQHF
TRBV28	-	TRBJ1-1	TRBD1	TGTGCCAGCAGTTTACTCGGATTTAGGACAGGATACACTGAAGCTTTCTTT	CASSLLGFRTGYTEAFF
TRBV9	-	TRBJ1-4	-	TGTGCCAGCAGCGTAGCACAGGGAACTAATGAAAAACTGTTTTTT	CASSVAQGTNEKLFF
TRBV18	few	TRBJ2-1	-	TGTGCCAGCACCCTAGCGTCGAGCTCCTACAATGAGCAGTTCTTC	CASTLASSSYNEQFF
TRBV24-1	-	TRBJ2-3	-	TGTGCCACCAGCGGGACACCCAACACAGATACGCAGTATTTT	CATSGTPNTDTQYF
TRBV3-1/TRBV3-2	-	TRBJ1-1	-	TGTGCCAGCAGCCAAGTACAGGAGAACACTGAAGCTTTCTTT	CASSQVQENTEAFF
TRBV7-9	-	TRBJ1-1	TRBD1	TGTGCCAGCAGCACCCAGGACAGGGGCTCTGAAGCTTTCTTT	CASSTQDRGSEAFF
TRBV5-1	-	TRBJ1-6	-	TGCGCCAGCAGCTTGGAGGGGGAATCACCCCTCCACTTT	CASSLEGESPLHF
TRBV20-1	-	TRBJ2-5	-	TGCCTTGTACCAGGGGCAGAGACCCAGTACTTC	CLVPGAETQYF
TRBV6-2/TRBV6-3	-	TRBJ2-7	TRBD1	TGTGCCAGCAGCCAGACCGGGACAGGGAAACCCGAGCAGTACTTC	CASSQTGTGKPEQYF
TRBV2	-	TRBJ2-6	TRBD2	TGTGCCAGCAGTGAAGTACTTGGGTGGAGCGGCGGGAGAGGTTCTGGGGCCAACGTCCTGACTTTC	CASSEVLGWSGGRGSGANVLTF
TRBV5-5	few	TRBJ1-1	-	TGTGCCAGCAGCTTGGGGAGTAACACTGAAGCTTTCTTT	CASSLGSNTEAFF
TRBV28	-	TRBJ1-1	-	TGTGCCAGCACTCCAGGGACTGAAGCTTTCTTT	CASTPGTEAFF
TRBV15	-	TRBJ1-1	-	TGTGCCACCAGCAGGTCAGACACTGAAGCTTTCTTT	CATSRSDTEAFF
TRBV15	once	TRBJ2-1	-	TGTGCCACCAGCAGAGGGGGCTCTCGGTCGGGTGAGCAGTTCTTC	CATSRGGSRSGEQFF
TRBV25-1	-	TRBJ1-1	TRBD1	TGTGCCAGCAGTCAGGGGGAGAACACTGAAGCTTTCTTT	CASSQGENTEAFF
TRBV5-1	once	TRBJ2-7	TRBD1	TGCGCCAGCAGCCTCGGGACAGGGGAAATCTCCTACGAGCAGTACTTC	CASSLGTGEISYEQYF
TRBV5-4	few	TRBJ2-2	TRBD2	TGTGCCAGCAGCTCTAGCGGGAGGGCCACCGGGGAGCTGTTTTTT	CASSSSGRATGELFF
TRBV5-1	few	TRBJ1-6	-	TGCGCCAGCAGCTTGCAGGGAGGATCCTATAATTCACCCCTCCACTTT	CASSLQGGSYNSPLHF